The rows below give T cell receptor beta chains drawn from one sample of a study of blood T cell repertoires in COVID-19. Assay used: immunoSEQ multiplex PCR; TCRdb lists only in-frame clones, some missing. This sample has about 280,000 clones, with approximately 85% found just once. Sequencing input: peripheral blood. These receptors were collected from a woman in her sixties or seventies with acute or convalescent COVID-19. The CDR3 runs from the conserved cysteine through the conserved F or W. Fields, in order: clone size, J gene, V gene, D gene, CDR3 protein, CDR3 DNA. A D gene is named only where the DNA matches it firmly. Size tells how often a clone was seen (once, few, many) or the class of an expanded clone, and some rows leave it out.

once TRBJ2-5 TRBV15 TRBD1 CATSDPRDRARETQYF TGTGCCACCAGCGACCCCCGGGACAGGGCGCGAGAGACCCAGTACTTC
NA TRBJ1-2 TRBV13 TRBD1 CASSRLGTAVYDGYTF TGTGCCAGCAGCCGCCTAGGGACAGCAGTGTACGATGGCTACACCTTC
NA TRBJ1-1 TRBV15 NA CATSRDHRDTEAFF TGTGCCACCAGCAGAGACCACAGGGACACTGAAGCTTTCTTT
NA TRBJ2-1 TRBV2 TRBD2 CASRDSGTSGGSYNEQFF TGTGCCAGCAGGGATTCCGGGACTAGCGGGGGCTCCTACAATGAGCAGTTCTTC
NA TRBJ2-3 TRBV5-5 NA CASSLVEGNTDTQYF TGTGCCAGCAGCTTGGTTGAGGGAAACACAGATACGCAGTATTTT
NA TRBJ2-2 TRBV10-2 TRBD1 CASSSTGGTGELFF TGCGCCAGCAGTTCGACAGGGGGGACCGGGGAGCTGTTTTTT
NA TRBJ1-4 TRBV5-6 TRBD1 CASSSLGQSTTNEKLFF TGTGCCAGCAGCTCGTTGGGACAGAGCACAACTAATGAAAAACTGTTTTTT
few TRBJ2-5 TRBV5-4 NA CASSLGASLYQETQYF TGTGCCAGCAGCTTGGGTGCTAGCCTGTACCAAGAGACCCAGTACTTC
few TRBJ1-1 TRBV7-8 TRBD1 CASSADRELNTEAFF TGTGCCAGCAGCGCAGACAGGGAATTGAACACTGAAGCTTTCTTT
NA TRBJ1-2 TRBV19 NA CASTDLALYGYTF TGTGCCAGCACCGACCTAGCCCTCTATGGCTACACCTTC
NA TRBJ2-7 TRBV6-6 NA CASSHPGTKGEQYF TGTGCCAGCAGCCACCCCGGGACAAAGGGCGAGCAGTACTTC
NA TRBJ1-1 TRBV10-3 NA CAISEGASRTLNTEAFF TGTGCCATCAGTGAGGGGGCGAGTCGAACGCTGAACACTGAAGCTTTCTTT
NA TRBJ2-6 TRBV9 NA CASSVAGGATGANVLTF TGTGCCAGCAGCGTAGCAGGAGGGGCTACTGGGGCCAACGTCCTGACTTTC
once TRBJ2-7 TRBV9 TRBD2 CASSVGSGTISYEQYF TGTGCCAGCAGCGTAGGCAGCGGGACCATCTCCTACGAGCAGTACTTC
NA TRBJ1-5 TRBV15 NA CATSRDRGEPQHF TGTGCCACCAGCAGAGATCGGGGGGAGCCCCAGCATTTT
NA TRBJ1-1 TRBV7-9 NA CASSLVQARVEAFF TGTGCCAGCAGCTTAGTACAGGCTCGCGTGGAAGCTTTCTTT
once TRBJ2-2 TRBV5-4 NA CASSGGGILITGELFF TGTGCCAGCAGCGGTGGGGGGATATTAATCACCGGGGAGCTGTTTTTT
NA TRBJ2-1 TRBV7-6 NA CASSFGGGRRNEQFF TGTGCCAGCAGCTTTGGAGGGGGCCGAAGGAATGAGCAGTTCTTC
few TRBJ2-7 TRBV3-1/TRBV3-2 NA CASSQSLGGEQYF TGTGCCAGCAGCCAAAGCCTGGGGGGAGAGCAGTACTTC
NA TRBJ1-1 TRBV5-1 NA CASSVTGGENTEAFF TGCGCCAGCAGCGTTACAGGAGGGGAGAACACTGAAGCTTTCTTT
NA TRBJ2-7 TRBV5-1 NA CASSLAVSGSSYEQYF TGCGCCAGCAGCTTGGCGGTCAGTGGGAGCTCCTACGAGCAGTACTTC
once TRBJ2-5 TRBV27 TRBD1 CASSSRLTGGYQETQYF TGTGCCAGCAGTTCCCGGCTGACAGGGGGGTACCAAGAGACCCAGTACTTC
NA TRBJ1-1 TRBV9 NA CASSTGFRNTEAFF TGTGCCAGCAGCACAGGGTTTAGGAACACTGAAGCTTTCTTT
NA TRBJ1-1 TRBV7-6 TRBD1 CASSLLEGADTEAFF TGTGCCAGCAGCTTATTGGAGGGGGCGGACACTGAAGCTTTCTTT
NA TRBJ1-2 TRBV6-5 TRBD1 CASSPPTGTNYGYTF TGTGCCAGCAGTCCCCCGACAGGGACCAACTATGGCTACACCTTC
NA TRBJ2-7 TRBV27 NA CASSGRGEVSYEQYF TGTGCCAGCTCTGGGAGGGGGGAGGTTTCCTACGAGCAGTACTTC
NA TRBJ2-1 TRBV30 NA CAWGQRNEQFF TGTGCCTGGGGACAGCGCAATGAGCAGTTCTTC